This T cell receptor beta chain was found in a study of T cells in Graves' hyperthyroidism and ophthalmopathy. Trimming took off 0 bases at V and 2 bases at J, with 14 bases between the two ends. The CDR3 runs to 16 residues. Per germline, CDR1 MGHRA and CDR2 YSYEKL. Amplified regions were TCR beta CDR3 sequences from RNA transcripts. When the TCR CDR3 underwent first-round RT-PCR, the HTBI primer set was used. Each CDR3 protein gets one entry after TCRdb re-called the multiplex PCR reads with MiXCR. The sample shows hundreds of thousands of distinct CDR3 sequences, roughly 14% of them seen only once. Exclusions: uncontrolled infection, other autoimmune disease, pregnancy, lactation. This clonotype was detected only a few times.

The clonotype originates from a woman in her 50s with Graves' ophthalmopathy. The sample consisted of blood. V and J are TRBV4-1 and TRBJ2-7, with a weak D call TRBD2 (5 bases). This CDR3 reads CASSQELQTTTYEQYF. The CDR3 region has the DNA TGCGCCAGCAGCCAAGAACTGCAGACTACTACCTACGAGCAGTACTTC.